A single sample gave rise to the 25 T cell receptor beta chains below, sequenced in a study of blood T cell repertoires in COVID-19. Clones were sequenced by immunoSEQ multiplex PCR, and TCRdb holds only the in-frame ones, with some missing. The data contain around 62,000 clones, almost 85% of them singletons. The sample taken for sequencing was peripheral blood. The receptors stem from a man aged 45 to 65 with active COVID-19.

The rearrangement links TRBV29-1 to TRBJ2-7; 7 nucleotides line up with TRBD1. The germline gives CDR1 SQVTM, CDR2 ANQGSEA. This CDR3 spans 13 amino acids. The trim removed 7 bases at V and 3 bases at J, leaving 9 bases unmatched. The CDR3 sequence is CSAQTGRGYEQYF. CDR3 coding DNA: TGCAGCGCTCAGACAGGGAGAGGCTACGAGCAGTACTTC.

V and J are TRBV19 and TRBJ2-1; possibly TRBD2 for D (6 bases). The CDR3 covers 16 residues. V lost 7 bases to trimming and J lost 6 bases, with 22 bases between them. Germline values: CDR1 LNHDA, CDR2 SQIVND (reference sequence). In nucleotides, the CDR3 is TGTGCCAGTACCGAACTCCGGCGACCCGGGGGCAATGAGCAGTTCTTC. Translating gives CASTELRRPGGNEQFF.

This chain joins TRBV6-2 or TRBV6-3 and TRBJ2-7, with D possibly being TRBD1 (6 bases). Germline V CDR1 and CDR2: MNHEY, SVGEGT. V was trimmed by 3 bases and J by 5 bases, leaving 8 bases between them. The CDR3 contains 12 residues. The CDR3, as DNA: TGTGCCAGCAGTTATGCAGGGGACGAGCAGTACTTC. This translates into CASSYAGDEQYF.

The rearrangement uses TRBV21-1 and TRBJ2-5; TRBD2, the table's D call, lacks a check against the DNA. TRBV21-1 is a known pseudogene. CDR3 size: 15 residues. In DNA, the CDR3 is TGTGCCAGCAGCCGGACTAGCGGGATTCAGGGAGCCCAGTACTTC. Its translation: CASSRTSGIQGAQYF.

This sequence joins TRBV5-1 and TRBJ2-5; 10 bases align to TRBD2. The CDR3 spans 17 residues. V lost 4 bases, J lost 5 bases, and 14 bases stayed unmatched. Germline assignment: CDR1 SGHRS and CDR2 YFSETQ. CDR3: CASSPNLSGGAVETQYF. For the CDR3, the DNA is TGCGCCAGCAGCCCGAACCTCAGCGGGGGGGCTGTGGAGACCCAGTACTTC.

The chain carries TRBV9 and TRBJ1-2; D gene unclear. The CDR3 spans 15 residues. Germline CDR1 is SGDLS and CDR2 is YYNGEE. Trimming pared 5 bases from V and 4 bases from J, leaving 18 bases between. CDR3 sequence (DNA): TGTGCCAGCAGTCGCCTGGGAGTCGTCGGCTATGGCTACACCTTC. Its protein product is CASSRLGVVGYGYTF.

This clone was counted a few times. Germline is not matched at one junction end, which may reflect a read error. J is TRBJ2-2 and V is TRBV9, with D tentatively TRBD1 (6 bases). The germline V gene encodes CDR1 SGDLS and CDR2 YYNGEE. This CDR3 comprises 13 residues. The CDR3 reads CASSVGKEGGLFF. DNA for the CDR3: TGTGCCAGCAGCGTAGGGAAAGAAGGGGGGCTGTTTTTT.

The chain is built from TRBV6-2 or TRBV6-3 and TRBJ1-1; 7 nucleotides match TRBD1. Germline lookup yields CDR1 MNHEY and CDR2 SVGEGT. The CDR3 is made up of 15 amino acids. V dropped 5 bases and J dropped 3; count of bases not matched to a gene: 9. The CDR3 loop reads CASSRPTGVDTEAFF. CDR3 DNA: TGTGCCAGCAGTCGCCCCACAGGGGTGGACACTGAAGCTTTCTTT.

The chain is built from TRBV5-4 and TRBJ1-1; possible D gene TRBD1, 5 bases. The germline V and J ends were trimmed by 1 base and 4 bases, with 11 bases remaining between them. The CDR3 consists of 14 residues. Per the germline V gene, CDR1 is SGHNT and CDR2 is YYREEE (reference sequence). DNA for the CDR3: TGTGCCAGCAGCTTGTGGGCAGGGCCCACTGAAGCTTTCTTT. It codes for CASSLWAGPTEAFF.

CDR3 sequence (DNA): TGTGCCAGCTCAGCGGGACTAGCTGAGCAGTTCTTC. Encoded protein: CASSAGLAEQFF. The rearrangement links TRBV18 to TRBJ2-1; 9 nucleotides agree with TRBD2. The CDR3 is made up of 12 amino acids. Germline CDR1 is KGHSH and CDR2 is LQKENI. Trimming took 5 bases from V and 9 from J; bases not matched to a gene: 2.

Notes on this clone: This sample also contains other DNA sequences that code for the same CDR3. The gene calls are TRBV24-1 and TRBJ2-2, with D maybe TRBD2 (7 bases). The CDR3 contains 13 residues. V shed 9 bases and J shed 4 bases, with 11 bases lying between them. CDR1 and CDR2 (germline): KGHDR, SFDVKD. CDR3 nucleotides: TGTGCCACCTCGGGGGGCTTCACCGGGGAGCTGTTTTTT. Amino acids: CATSGGFTGELFF.

V gene TRBV27 combines with J gene TRBJ1-1; 9 bases agree with TRBD1. CDR1 and CDR2 from the germline V gene are MNHEY and SMNVEV (reference sequence). The V gene end was trimmed by 4 bases and the J gene end by 1 base; junction bases not matched to a gene: 4. The CDR3 runs 15 residues. CDR3 sequence (DNA): TGTGCCAGCAGTTCAGACAGGGGGGGGAACACTGAAGCTTTCTTT. Its protein product is CASSSDRGGNTEAFF.

There are many counts of this clone. This rearrangement joins TRBV12-3 or TRBV12-4 to TRBJ1-2; D perhaps matches TRBD1 (5 bases). This CDR3 is built from 11 residues. V lost 5 bases to trimming and J lost 5 bases, with 6 bases between them. As DNA, the CDR3 is TGTGCCAGCAGTCCAGGGTATGGCTACACCTTC. This codes for CASSPGYGYTF.

The chain employs TRBV12-3 or TRBV12-4 and TRBJ2-1; no clear D gene. The CDR3 consists of 11 residues. Trimming left V 4 bases short and J 5 bases short, with 3 bases between. This CDR3 is CASSSDNEQFF. For the CDR3, the DNA is TGTGCCAGCAGTTCGGACAATGAGCAGTTCTTC.

The chain is built from TRBV18 and TRBJ1-4; 7 bases match TRBD1. Germline CDR1 is KGHSH and CDR2 is LQKENI. J was trimmed by 3 bases and V by 6 bases; bases with no gene match: 4. The CDR3 spans 14 residues. The CDR3 DNA reads as TGTGCCAGCTCCCAGGGGGGCTCTAATGAAAAACTGTTTTTT. Translated: CASSQGGSNEKLFF.

The chain recombines TRBV7-8 with TRBJ2-7; D unclear. The CDR3 is 14 residues long. Per the germline V gene, CDR1 is SGHVS and CDR2 is FQNEAQ. The germline V and J ends were trimmed by 5 bases and 2 bases, with 13 bases remaining between them. The CDR3 region has the DNA TGTGCCAGCAGCGTCACTTCAACGACCTACGAGCAGTACTTC. Protein product: CASSVTSTTYEQYF.

J is TRBJ2-5 and V is TRBV2, with 14 bases identical to TRBD2. Germline V lookup: CDR1 SNHLY, CDR2 FYNNEI. The CDR3 consists of 14 residues. Trimming at V came to 6 bases and at J to 4 bases, leaving 1 base not matched to a gene. CDR3 residues: CASRGLAGVETQYF. CDR3 DNA sequence: TGTGCCAGCAGGGGACTAGCGGGGGTAGAGACCCAGTACTTC. The variable domain in full, completed from reference TRBV2 and TRBJ2-5, reads EPEVTQTPSHQVTQMGQEVILRCVPISNHLYFYWYRQILGQKVEFLVSFYNNEISEKSEIFDDQFSVERPDGSNFTLKIRSTKLEDSAMYFCASRGLAGVETQYFGPGTRLLVL.

This rearrangement joins TRBV4-3 to TRBJ2-3, with 13 bases identical to TRBD2. CDR3 length: 20 amino acids. Germline V gives CDR1 LGHNA, CDR2 YSLEER. After removal of 3 bases from V and 1 base from J, the junction contained 13 bases not matched to a gene. Here the CDR3 reads CASSQAPTSGGLMGTDTQYF. The CDR3 DNA reads TGCGCCAGCAGCCAGGCTCCGACTAGCGGGGGGTTAATGGGCACAGATACGCAGTATTTT.

V usage is TRBV2 and J usage is TRBJ2-1, with D possibly matching TRBD1 (5 bases). Germline V CDR1 and CDR2: SNHLY, FYNNEI. V gave up 4 bases and J gave up 8 bases, with 9 bases separating them. This CDR3 has 12 amino acids. CDR3: CASSGLGHEQFF. CDR3 bases: TGTGCCAGCAGTGGATTGGGGCATGAGCAGTTCTTC.

The gene calls are TRBV19 and TRBJ1-5, with D unresolved. Trimming removed 6 bases at V and 7 bases at J, with 10 bases between. The germline V gene encodes CDR1 LNHDA and CDR2 SQIVND (reference sequence). The CDR3 totals 12 residues. The CDR3: CASRTGGQPQHF. CDR3 coding DNA: TGTGCCAGTAGGACCGGAGGCCAGCCCCAGCATTTT.

This clone was seen a few times. This chain links TRBV27 with TRBJ2-7, with 8 bases identical to TRBD2. Germline values: CDR1 MNHEY, CDR2 SMNVEV (reference sequence). CDR3 length: 12 residues. The CDR3 region is CARGAGVGEQYF. CDR3 coding DNA: TGTGCGAGAGGAGCGGGAGTCGGCGAGCAGTACTTC.

The V call is TRBV4-1, the J call TRBJ2-7; 9 bases map to TRBD2. The CDR3 covers 17 residues. V lost 0 bases, J lost 6 bases, and 12 bases stayed unmatched. Looked up from germline, CDR1 is MGHRA and CDR2 is YSYEKL. The CDR3 bases are TGCGCCAGCAGCCAAGATCCCACGCGGGAGGGCATGCGCGAGCAGTACTTC. Its protein product is CASSQDPTREGMREQYF.

The chain uses TRBV6-5 and TRBJ1-1; 7 bases fit TRBD1. Germline V gene sequence: CDR1 MNHEY, CDR2 SVGAGI. The CDR3 totals 13 residues. V lost 6 bases and J lost 4; bases outside the gene matches: 5. CDR3 amino acids: CASSTGALTEAFF. The CDR3 region has the DNA TGTGCCAGCAGCACAGGGGCTCTCACTGAAGCTTTCTTT.

In this sample, this clone turned up a few times. The V gene is TRBV12-3 or TRBV12-4, the J gene TRBJ1-1; weak D call: TRBD1 (5 bases). The CDR3 sequence is 12 residues long. V shed 4 bases and J shed 10 bases, with 13 bases lying between them. CDR3 amino acids: CASSSPGKLAFF. DNA for the CDR3: TGTGCCAGCAGTTCCCCAGGGAAATTAGCTTTCTTT.

In DNA form, the CDR3 reads TGTGCCAGCAGCCAAGATTTGGGCCTCACAGATACGCAGTATTTT. Residues: CASSQDLGLTDTQYF. The J gene is TRBJ2-3, the V gene TRBV3-1 (or the pseudogene TRBV3-2), with no clear D. Germline values: CDR1 LGHDT, CDR2 YNNKEL (reference sequence). Trimming took off 0 bases at V and 2 bases at J, with 9 bases between the two ends. The CDR3 extends over 15 amino acids.